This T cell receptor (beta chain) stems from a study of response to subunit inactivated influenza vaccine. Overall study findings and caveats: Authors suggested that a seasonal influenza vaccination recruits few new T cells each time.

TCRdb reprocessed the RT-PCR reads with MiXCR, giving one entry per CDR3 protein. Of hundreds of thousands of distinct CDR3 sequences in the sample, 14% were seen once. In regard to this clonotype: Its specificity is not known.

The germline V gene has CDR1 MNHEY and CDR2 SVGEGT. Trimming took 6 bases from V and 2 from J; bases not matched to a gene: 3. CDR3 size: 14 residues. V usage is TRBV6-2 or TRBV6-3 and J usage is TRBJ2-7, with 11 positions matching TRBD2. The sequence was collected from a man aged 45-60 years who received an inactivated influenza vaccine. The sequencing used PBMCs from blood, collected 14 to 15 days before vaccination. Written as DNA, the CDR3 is TGTGCCAGCAGCCGACTAGCGGGGCCCTACGAGCAGTACTTC. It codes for CASSRLAGPYEQYF.